These T cell receptor beta chains were read from a single sample in a study of memory CD4+ T cells and cytomegalovirus serostatus. Some clones are missing from TCRdb's copy, which holds only in-frame ones; the method was immunoSEQ multiplex PCR. The sample has about 44,000 clones, 79% seen once; the top ten hold about 1.1%. The specimen sequenced was memory CD4+ T cells from blood. The origin of the receptors is an adult in good health and CMV-seronegative. The CDR3 runs from the conserved cysteine through the conserved F or W. D genes are given only for firm matches. Only some rows state a clone size, as once, few, many or a class for expanded clones.

v_gene: TRBV6-5
abundance: NA
d_gene: NA
j_gene: TRBJ2-2
CDR3aa: CASSYGGHTGELFF
CDR3nt: TGTGCCAGCAGTTATGGGGGGCACACCGGGGAGCTGTTTTTT

v_gene: TRBV15
abundance: NA
d_gene: TRBD1
j_gene: TRBJ2-6
CDR3aa: CATSRGGGTGGVGANVLTF
CDR3nt: TGTGCCACCAGCAGAGGCGGGGGGACAGGGGGTGTTGGGGCCAACGTCCTGACTTTC

v_gene: TRBV6-5
abundance: NA
d_gene: NA
j_gene: TRBJ1-5
CDR3aa: CASSSGPWEGQPQHF
CDR3nt: TGTGCCAGCAGCTCAGGTCCCTGGGAGGGTCAGCCCCAGCATTTT

v_gene: TRBV19
abundance: NA
d_gene: TRBD1
j_gene: TRBJ2-2
CDR3aa: CASSYDRDTGELFF
CDR3nt: TGTGCCAGTAGCTATGACAGGGATACCGGGGAGCTGTTTTTT

v_gene: TRBV5-8
abundance: NA
d_gene: NA
j_gene: TRBJ1-5
CDR3aa: CASSSVGIRTQHF
CDR3nt: TGTGCCAGCAGCTCGGTAGGCATCAGGACCCAGCATTTT

v_gene: TRBV4-1
abundance: NA
d_gene: TRBD1
j_gene: TRBJ2-5
CDR3aa: CASSRSGTGQETQYF
CDR3nt: TGCGCCAGCAGCCGCTCCGGGACAGGACAAGAGACCCAGTACTTC

v_gene: TRBV2
abundance: few
d_gene: TRBD1
j_gene: TRBJ1-5
CDR3aa: CASSADRANQPQHF
CDR3nt: TGTGCCAGCAGTGCGGACAGGGCCAATCAGCCCCAGCATTTT

v_gene: TRBV30
abundance: few
d_gene: TRBD2
j_gene: TRBJ2-3
CDR3aa: CAWARTSWDTQYF
CDR3nt: TGTGCCTGGGCCCGGACTAGCTGGGATACGCAGTATTTT

v_gene: TRBV4-1
abundance: NA
d_gene: TRBD1
j_gene: TRBJ2-7
CDR3aa: CASSPILRTGEQYF
CDR3nt: TGCGCCAGCAGCCCGATCCTAAGGACAGGCGAGCAGTACTTC

v_gene: TRBV10-1
abundance: few
d_gene: NA
j_gene: TRBJ1-4
CDR3aa: CASSDGELGVEKLFF
CDR3nt: TGCGCCAGCAGTGATGGGGAATTGGGAGTCGAAAAACTGTTTTTT

v_gene: TRBV13
abundance: NA
d_gene: NA
j_gene: TRBJ2-7
CDR3aa: CASSFRDRPYEQYF
CDR3nt: TGTGCCAGCAGCTTCCGGGACCGGCCCTACGAGCAGTACTTC

v_gene: TRBV5-1
abundance: NA
d_gene: NA
j_gene: TRBJ1-1
CDR3aa: CASSAGIEAFF
CDR3nt: TGCGCCAGCAGCGCCGGGATTGAAGCTTTCTTT

v_gene: TRBV6-6
abundance: once
d_gene: TRBD1
j_gene: TRBJ1-1
CDR3aa: CASSYPGQGWTEAFF
CDR3nt: TGTGCCAGCAGTTACCCGGGACAGGGTTGGACTGAAGCTTTCTTT

v_gene: TRBV5-5
abundance: NA
d_gene: NA
j_gene: TRBJ1-1
CDR3aa: CASSLGLTRVTEAFF
CDR3nt: TGTGCCAGCAGCTTGGGACTTACTCGAGTCACTGAAGCTTTCTTT

v_gene: TRBV7-2
abundance: NA
d_gene: NA
j_gene: TRBJ1-5
CDR3aa: CASSLRGDDNQPQHF
CDR3nt: TGTGCCAGCAGCTTAAGGGGGGATGACAATCAGCCCCAGCATTTT

v_gene: TRBV5-1
abundance: NA
d_gene: NA
j_gene: TRBJ2-5
CDR3aa: CASSLDPGQETQYF
CDR3nt: TGCGCCAGCAGCTTGGATCCGGGACAAGAGACCCAGTACTTC

v_gene: TRBV4-1
abundance: once
d_gene: NA
j_gene: TRBJ1-4
CDR3aa: CASSQASTGWDEKLFF
CDR3nt: TGCGCCAGCAGCCAGGCATCGACAGGCTGGGATGAAAAACTGTTTTTT

v_gene: TRBV6-1
abundance: NA
d_gene: NA
j_gene: TRBJ1-5
CDR3aa: CASSEPQPQHF
CDR3nt: TGTGCCAGCAGTGAGCCTCAGCCCCAGCATTTT

v_gene: TRBV28
abundance: NA
d_gene: NA
j_gene: TRBJ2-3
CDR3aa: CASSQSTDTQYF
CDR3nt: TGTGCCAGCAGCCAAAGCACAGATACGCAGTATTTT

v_gene: TRBV30
abundance: NA
d_gene: NA
j_gene: TRBJ1-5
CDR3aa: CAWNGVGDQPQHF
CDR3nt: TGTGCCTGGAATGGAGTTGGGGATCAGCCCCAGCATTTT

v_gene: TRBV5-1
abundance: NA
d_gene: NA
j_gene: TRBJ1-1
CDR3aa: CASSLWGNTEAFF
CDR3nt: TGCGCCAGCAGCTTGTGGGGGAACACTGAAGCTTTCTTT

v_gene: TRBV15
abundance: NA
d_gene: NA
j_gene: TRBJ1-1
CDR3aa: CATSREANTEAFF
CDR3nt: TGTGCCACCAGCAGAGAAGCGAACACTGAAGCTTTCTTT

v_gene: TRBV10-1
abundance: NA
d_gene: TRBD1
j_gene: TRBJ2-2
CDR3aa: CASSSGQGAGELFF
CDR3nt: TGCGCCAGCAGTTCTGGACAGGGGGCGGGGGAGCTGTTTTTT

v_gene: TRBV11-2
abundance: NA
d_gene: NA
j_gene: TRBJ2-7
CDR3aa: CASSLSMIYEQYF
CDR3nt: TGTGCCAGCAGCTTAAGTATGATCTACGAGCAGTACTTC

v_gene: TRBV4-3
abundance: NA
d_gene: NA
j_gene: TRBJ1-5
CDR3aa: CASSQEFRGYQPQHF
CDR3nt: TGCGCCAGCAGCCAAGAATTCCGGGGTTATCAGCCCCAGCATTTT

v_gene: TRBV6-6
abundance: few
d_gene: TRBD1
j_gene: TRBJ1-2
CDR3aa: CASRPDRGDYGYTF
CDR3nt: TGTGCCAGCAGGCCGGACAGGGGGGACTATGGCTACACCTTC

v_gene: TRBV7-2
abundance: NA
d_gene: NA
j_gene: TRBJ1-3
CDR3aa: CASSSYNGNTIYF
CDR3nt: TGTGCCAGCAGCTCCTACAATGGAAACACCATATATTTT

v_gene: TRBV5-1
abundance: NA
d_gene: NA
j_gene: TRBJ1-3
CDR3aa: CASSLDNSRGNTIYF
CDR3nt: TGCGCCAGCAGCTTGGATAACAGTCGAGGAAACACCATATATTTT

v_gene: TRBV18
abundance: few
d_gene: NA
j_gene: TRBJ1-5
CDR3aa: CASSPSSERPQHF
CDR3nt: TGTGCCAGCTCACCAAGTAGTGAGCGGCCCCAGCATTTT

v_gene: TRBV2
abundance: once
d_gene: TRBD1
j_gene: TRBJ1-2
CDR3aa: CASRATGPDGYTF
CDR3nt: TGTGCCAGCAGGGCGACAGGGCCGGATGGCTACACCTTC